One TCR beta chain is described in this entry. Cohorts were determined from participant-reported clinical history. Recovered status in Cohort 3 required two negative PCRs, clearance, or symptom resolution. The data stem from a study of blood T cell repertoires in COVID-19. Study-level information: COVID-19 samples, acute and convalescent, were from the United States, Italy and Spain. Nucleic acid was either cDNA or gDNA, and it came from T cells, B-cell-depleted T cells, or PBMCs.

V was clipped by 10 bases and J by 9 bases, with 16 bases between them. The CDR3 has 13 amino acids. Data came from immunoSEQ multiplex PCR; TCRdb stores just in-frame clones and leaves some out. The table includes roughly 230,000 clones, about 79% detected once. J is TRBJ1-6 and V is TRBV12-3 or TRBV12-4; tentatively, D is TRBD1 (6 bases). The TCR comes from a woman aged 60 to 75 who had recovered from COVID-19. Specimen: PBMCs or T cells enriched from blood (not recorded which). The CDR3 reads CATGGQGRSPLHF. The CDR3 DNA reads as TGTGCCACGGGGGGGCAAGGGCGTTCACCCCTCCACTTT.